This T cell receptor beta chain was obtained from a study of blood T cell repertoires in COVID-19. Produced via immunoSEQ multiplex PCR; TCRdb's table is partial and in-frame only. Among 150,000 to 200,000 clones listed, 84% were seen once. The V gene's germline CDR1 is KGHDR and CDR2 SFDVKD. Trimming pared 7 bases from V and 10 bases from J, leaving 14 bases between. The CDR3 sequence is 12 residues long. Sequencing was done on a sample of peripheral blood. The sequence came from a woman aged 70-85 years with COVID-19, enrolled during active disease. J is TRBJ2-3 and V is TRBV24-1; D may be TRBD1 (6 bases). In nucleotides, the CDR3 is TGTGCCACCAGCGGGACACCTCCTCCGCAGTATTTT. It is translated as CATSGTPPPQYF.